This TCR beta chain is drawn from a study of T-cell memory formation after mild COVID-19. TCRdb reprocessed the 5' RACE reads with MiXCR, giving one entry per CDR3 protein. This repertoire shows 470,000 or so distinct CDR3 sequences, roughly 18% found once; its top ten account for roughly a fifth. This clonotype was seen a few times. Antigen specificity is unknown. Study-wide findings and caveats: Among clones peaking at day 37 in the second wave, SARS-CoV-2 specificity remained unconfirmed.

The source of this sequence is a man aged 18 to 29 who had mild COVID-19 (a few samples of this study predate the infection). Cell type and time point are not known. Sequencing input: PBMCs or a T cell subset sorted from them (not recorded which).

In DNA, the CDR3 is TGTGCCAGTAGTATTTCTAGCGGGGACGAAGAGACCCAGTACTTC. Protein: CASSISSGDEETQYF. V gene TRBV19 combines with J gene TRBJ2-5, with 9 bases aligning to TRBD2. Germline lookup yields CDR1 LNHDA and CDR2 SQIVND (reference sequence). The CDR3 is 15 amino acids. The V and J ends lost 3 bases and 3 bases, in that order; junction bases with no gene match: 5.